This TCR beta chain derives from a study of T cells after yellow fever vaccination. Each CDR3 protein is one row after TCRdb ran MiXCR on the 5' RACE reads. This table has a few hundred thousand distinct CDR3 sequences, 3.6% appearing once. Study results and limitations: Although the secondary response was weaker, it peaked faster, at day 5 versus 15. Overlap between CD4 and CD8 compartments was detected for a small share of clonotypes. Boosting was followed by the reappearance of most primary-vaccination clones (roughly 95% CD4, around 91% CD8).

This clonotype turned up a few times. Antigen unknown. The germline V and J ends were trimmed by 4 bases and 3 bases, with 10 bases remaining between them. Germline CDR1 LGHNA, CDR2 YNFKEQ. CDR3 size: 13 residues. This TCR was recovered from a man between 18 and 29 years old who received the YFV17D yellow fever vaccine. This sample comprised PBMCs, obtained on the day of the yellow fever booster vaccination. This sequence joins TRBV4-2 and TRBJ2-7; D unclear. CDR3 protein: CASSPSMGYEQYV. CDR3 DNA sequence: TGTGCCAGCAGCCCCTCCATGGGCTACGAGCAGTACGTC.